The 5 T cell receptor beta chains given below trace back to one sample, sequenced in a study of blood T cell repertoires in COVID-19. Libraries were prepared by immunoSEQ multiplex PCR; TCRdb keeps only in-frame clonotypes and omits some of them. The table lists around 94,000 clones, 80% of them singletons. Input material: peripheral blood. Source of these receptors: a human donor in a cohort sampled during active COVID-19.

The chain carries TRBV10-2 and TRBJ2-7; no definite D call. CDR3 size: 11 residues. The germline gives CDR1 WSHSY, CDR2 SAAADI. Trimming took off 8 bases at V and 2 bases at J, with 7 bases between the two ends. This chain's CDR3 is CASSLTYEQYF. For the CDR3, the DNA is TGCGCCAGCTCACTCACCTACGAGCAGTACTTC.

This sequence joins TRBV28 and TRBJ1-1, with 9 positions matching TRBD1. The CDR3 consists of 15 residues. V gave up 5 bases and J gave up 3 bases; unmatched junction bases: 7. Per the germline V gene, CDR1 is MDHEN and CDR2 is SYDVKM. CDR3 nucleotide sequence: TGTGCCAGCAGTACCTCGGGACAGGGATACACTGAAGCTTTCTTT. Residues: CASSTSGQGYTEAFF.

This sequence joins TRBV5-4 and TRBJ1-1; D remains ambiguous. V lost 0 bases to trimming and J lost 3 bases, with 9 bases between them. There are 14 residues in the CDR3. Per the germline V gene, CDR1 is SGHNT and CDR2 is YYREEE (reference sequence). In DNA form, the CDR3 reads TGTGCCAGCAGCTTGGAGTGGGCAGACACTGAAGCTTTCTTT. Translation gives CASSLEWADTEAFF.

The chain uses TRBV9 and TRBJ2-7, with 12 bases aligning to TRBD2. The V segment lost 4 bases and the J segment 3 bases; nucleotides outside the gene matches: 8. Germline assignment: CDR1 SGDLS and CDR2 YYNGEE. The CDR3 is 16 amino acids. The CDR3 coding sequence is TGTGCCAGCAGCCCCCGACTAGCGGGAGAACTCTACGAGCAGTACTTC. Translated, it gives CASSPRLAGELYEQYF.

This chain connects TRBV5-1 to TRBJ2-1; TRBD1 agrees at 8 bases. The germline CDR1 and CDR2 sequences are SGHRS and YFSETQ. The V gene end was trimmed by 4 bases and the J gene end by 4 bases; junction bases not matched to a gene: 7. The CDR3 has 15 amino acids. CDR3 in DNA: TGCGCCAGCAGCCTGGACAGGGTTTGGTACAATGAGCAGTTCTTC. It is translated as CASSLDRVWYNEQFF.